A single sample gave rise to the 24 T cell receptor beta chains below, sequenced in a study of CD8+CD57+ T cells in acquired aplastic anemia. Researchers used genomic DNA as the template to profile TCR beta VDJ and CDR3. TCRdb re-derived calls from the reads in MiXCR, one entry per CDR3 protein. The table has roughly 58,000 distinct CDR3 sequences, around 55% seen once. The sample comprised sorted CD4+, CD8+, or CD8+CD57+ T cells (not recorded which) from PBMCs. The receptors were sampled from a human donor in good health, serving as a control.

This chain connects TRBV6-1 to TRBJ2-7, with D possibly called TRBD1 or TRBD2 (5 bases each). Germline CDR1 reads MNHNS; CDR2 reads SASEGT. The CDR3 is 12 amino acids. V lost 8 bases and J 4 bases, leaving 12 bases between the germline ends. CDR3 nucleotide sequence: TGTGCCAGCGGGACGTTCCGGTACGAGCAGTACTTC. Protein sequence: CASGTFRYEQYF.

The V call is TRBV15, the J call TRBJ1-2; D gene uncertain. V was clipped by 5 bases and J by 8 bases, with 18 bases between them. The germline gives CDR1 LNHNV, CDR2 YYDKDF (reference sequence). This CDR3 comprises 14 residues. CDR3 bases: TGTGCCACCAGCCTTATACAGCGGGCCGGCGGCTACACCTTC. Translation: CATSLIQRAGGYTF.

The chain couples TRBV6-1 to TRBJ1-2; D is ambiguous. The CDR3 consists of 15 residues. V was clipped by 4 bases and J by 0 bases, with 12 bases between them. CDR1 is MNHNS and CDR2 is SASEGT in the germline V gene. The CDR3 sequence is CASSVASSANYGYTF. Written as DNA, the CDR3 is TGTGCCAGCAGTGTCGCCTCCAGCGCTAACTATGGCTACACCTTC.

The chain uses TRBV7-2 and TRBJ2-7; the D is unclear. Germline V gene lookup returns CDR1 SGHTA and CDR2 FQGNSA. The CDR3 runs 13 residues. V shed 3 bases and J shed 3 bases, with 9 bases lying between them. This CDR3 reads CASSFGPFYEQYF. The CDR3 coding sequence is TGTGCCAGCAGCTTCGGGCCTTTCTACGAGCAGTACTTC. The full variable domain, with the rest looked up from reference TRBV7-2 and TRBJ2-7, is GAGVSQSPSNKVTEKGKDVELRCDPISGHTALYWYRQSLGQGLEFLIYFQGNSAPDKSGLPSDRFSAERTGGSVSTLTIQRTQQEDSAVYLCASSFGPFYEQYFGPGTRLTVT.

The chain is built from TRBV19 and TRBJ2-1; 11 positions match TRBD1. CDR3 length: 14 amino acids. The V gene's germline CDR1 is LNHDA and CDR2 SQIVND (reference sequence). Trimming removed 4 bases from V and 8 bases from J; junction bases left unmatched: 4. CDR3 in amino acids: CASSRTGGLDEQFF. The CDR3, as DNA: TGTGCCAGTAGTAGGACAGGGGGCCTCGATGAGCAGTTCTTC.

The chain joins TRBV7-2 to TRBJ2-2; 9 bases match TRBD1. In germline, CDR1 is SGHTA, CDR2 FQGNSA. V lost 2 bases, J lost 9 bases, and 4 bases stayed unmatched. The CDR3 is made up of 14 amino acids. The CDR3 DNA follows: TGTGCCAGCAGCTTACGGACAGGGGTCCGGGAGCTGTTTTTT. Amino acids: CASSLRTGVRELFF.

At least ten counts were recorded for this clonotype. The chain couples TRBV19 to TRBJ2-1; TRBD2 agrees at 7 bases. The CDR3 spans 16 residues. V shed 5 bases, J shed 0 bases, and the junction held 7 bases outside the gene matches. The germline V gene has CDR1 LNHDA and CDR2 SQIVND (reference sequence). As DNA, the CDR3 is TGTGCCAGTAGTGTCCTACTAGCGAGCTCCTACAATGAGCAGTTCTTC. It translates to CASSVLLASSYNEQFF.

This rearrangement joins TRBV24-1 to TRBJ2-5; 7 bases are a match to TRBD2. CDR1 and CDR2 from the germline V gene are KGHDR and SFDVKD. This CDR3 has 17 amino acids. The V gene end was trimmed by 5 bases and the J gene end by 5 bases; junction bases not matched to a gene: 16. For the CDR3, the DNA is TGTGCCACCAGTGGGACGGATGGCGGGAGCCAGTCCGAGACCCAGTACTTC. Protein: CATSGTDGGSQSETQYF.

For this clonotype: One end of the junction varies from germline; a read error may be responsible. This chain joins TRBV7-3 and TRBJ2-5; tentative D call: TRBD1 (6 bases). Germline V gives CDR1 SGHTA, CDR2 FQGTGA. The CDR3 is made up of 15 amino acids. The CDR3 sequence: CASNLTSGAQETLYF. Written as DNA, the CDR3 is TGTGCCAGCAACTTAACATCAGGGGCCCAAGAGACCCTGTACTTC.

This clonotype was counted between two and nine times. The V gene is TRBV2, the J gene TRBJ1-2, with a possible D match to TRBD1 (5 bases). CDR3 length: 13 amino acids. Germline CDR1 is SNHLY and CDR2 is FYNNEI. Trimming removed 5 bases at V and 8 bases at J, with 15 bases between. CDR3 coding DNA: TGTGCCAGCAGTAGGCTCAGGGACCGGGGCTACACCTTC. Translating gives CASSRLRDRGYTF.

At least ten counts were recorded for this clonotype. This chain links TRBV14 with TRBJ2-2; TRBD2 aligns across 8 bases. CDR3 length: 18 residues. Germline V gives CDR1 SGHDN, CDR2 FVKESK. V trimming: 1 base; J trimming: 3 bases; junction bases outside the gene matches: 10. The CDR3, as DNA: TGTGCCAGCAGCCAAGGTGTCCCGGGACTAGTATACACCGGGGAGCTGTTTTTT. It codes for CASSQGVPGLVYTGELFF. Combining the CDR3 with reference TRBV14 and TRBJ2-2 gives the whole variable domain EAGVTQFPSHSVIEKGQTVTLRCDPISGHDNLYWYRRVMGKEIKFLLHFVKESKQDESGMPNNRFLAERTGGTYSTLKVQPAELEDSGVYFCASSQGVPGLVYTGELFFGEGSRLTVL.

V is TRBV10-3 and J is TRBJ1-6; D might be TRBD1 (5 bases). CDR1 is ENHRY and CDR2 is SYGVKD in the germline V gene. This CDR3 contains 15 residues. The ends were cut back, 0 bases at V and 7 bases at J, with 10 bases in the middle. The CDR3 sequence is CAISESGGDNSPLHF. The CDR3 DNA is TGTGCCATCAGTGAGTCAGGCGGGGACAATTCACCCCTCCACTTT.

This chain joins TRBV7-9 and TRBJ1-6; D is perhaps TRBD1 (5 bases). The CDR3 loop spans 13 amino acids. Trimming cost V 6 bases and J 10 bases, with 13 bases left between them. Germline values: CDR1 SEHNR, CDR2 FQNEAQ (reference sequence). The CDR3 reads CASSGGVGSPLHF. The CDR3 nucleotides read TGTGCCAGCAGTGGGGGGGTCGGCTCACCCCTCCACTTT.

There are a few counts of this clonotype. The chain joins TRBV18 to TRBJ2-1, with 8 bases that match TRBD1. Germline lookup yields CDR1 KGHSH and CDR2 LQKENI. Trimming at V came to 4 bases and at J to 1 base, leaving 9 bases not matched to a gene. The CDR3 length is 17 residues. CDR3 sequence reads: CASSRTIGDRSYNEQFF. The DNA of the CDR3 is TGTGCCAGCTCACGAACTATCGGGGACAGGTCCTACAATGAGCAGTTCTTC. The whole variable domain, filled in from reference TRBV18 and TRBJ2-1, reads NAGVMQNPRHLVRRRGQEARLRCSPMKGHSHVYWYRQLPEEGLKFMVYLQKENIIDESGMPKERFSAEFPKEGPSILRIQQVVRGDSAAYFCASSRTIGDRSYNEQFFGPGTRLTVL.

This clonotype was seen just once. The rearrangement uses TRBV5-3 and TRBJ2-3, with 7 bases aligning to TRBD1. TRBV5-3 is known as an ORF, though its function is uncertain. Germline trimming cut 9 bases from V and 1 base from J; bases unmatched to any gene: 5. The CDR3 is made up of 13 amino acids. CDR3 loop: CAIHRGRTDTQYF. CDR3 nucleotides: TGTGCCATTCACAGGGGACGCACAGATACGCAGTATTTT.

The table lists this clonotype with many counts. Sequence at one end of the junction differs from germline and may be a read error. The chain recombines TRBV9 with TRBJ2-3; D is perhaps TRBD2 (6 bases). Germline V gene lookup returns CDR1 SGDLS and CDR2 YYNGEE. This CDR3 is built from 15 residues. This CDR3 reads CANSPQAGATDTQYF. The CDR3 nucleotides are TGTGCCAACAGCCCCCAAGCGGGCGCCACAGATACGCAGTATTTT.

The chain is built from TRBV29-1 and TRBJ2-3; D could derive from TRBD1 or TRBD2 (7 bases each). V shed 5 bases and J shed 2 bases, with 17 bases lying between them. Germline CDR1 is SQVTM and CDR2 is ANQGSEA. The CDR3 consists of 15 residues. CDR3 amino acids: CSVSRGGLLTDTQYF. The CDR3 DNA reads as TGCAGCGTTAGCAGGGGGGGACTGCTCACAGATACGCAGTATTTT.

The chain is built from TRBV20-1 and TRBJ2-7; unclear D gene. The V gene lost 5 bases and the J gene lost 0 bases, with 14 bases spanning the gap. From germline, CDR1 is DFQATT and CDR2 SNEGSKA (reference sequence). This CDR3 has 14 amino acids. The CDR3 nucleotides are TGCAGTGCTTACGGGTCCCCTGGCTCCTACGAGCAGTACTTC. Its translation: CSAYGSPGSYEQYF.

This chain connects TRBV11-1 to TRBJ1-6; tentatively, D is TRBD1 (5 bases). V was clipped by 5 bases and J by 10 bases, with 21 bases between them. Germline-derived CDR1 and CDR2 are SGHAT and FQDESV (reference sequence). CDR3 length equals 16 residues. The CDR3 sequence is CASSVYGTDLGSPLHF. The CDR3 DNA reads TGTGCCAGCAGCGTATATGGGACGGACCTTGGATCACCCCTCCACTTT.

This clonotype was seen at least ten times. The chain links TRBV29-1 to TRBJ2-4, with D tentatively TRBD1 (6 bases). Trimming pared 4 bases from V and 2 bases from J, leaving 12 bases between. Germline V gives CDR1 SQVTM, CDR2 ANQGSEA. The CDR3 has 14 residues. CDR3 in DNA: TGCAGCGTTGCGCTCCAGGGGACCAAAAACATTCAGTACTTC. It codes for CSVALQGTKNIQYF.

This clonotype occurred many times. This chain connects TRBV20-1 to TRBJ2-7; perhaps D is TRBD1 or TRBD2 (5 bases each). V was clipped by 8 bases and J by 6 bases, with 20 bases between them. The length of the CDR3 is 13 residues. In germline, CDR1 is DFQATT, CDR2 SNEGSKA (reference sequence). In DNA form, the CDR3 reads TGCAGTCAATCCCTCGGGGCTCTAGGCGAGCAGTACTTC. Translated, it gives CSQSLGALGEQYF.

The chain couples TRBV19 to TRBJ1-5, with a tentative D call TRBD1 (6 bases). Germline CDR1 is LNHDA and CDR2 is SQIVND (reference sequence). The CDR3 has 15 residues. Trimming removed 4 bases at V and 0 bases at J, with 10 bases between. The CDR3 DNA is TGTGCCAGTAGTACGTCGGACAGTAGCAATCAGCCCCAGCATTTT. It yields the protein CASSTSDSSNQPQHF.

CDR3 in DNA: TGCAGCGTTTTCCTGGAGGGCCATGAGCAGTTCTTC. Translated, it gives CSVFLEGHEQFF. The chain carries TRBV29-1 and TRBJ2-1; D is perhaps TRBD2 (6 bases). The CDR3 sequence is 12 residues long. Between the trimmed V and J ends, which lost 5 bases and 8 bases, there was a span of 13 bases. Looked up from germline, CDR1 is SQVTM and CDR2 is ANQGSEA.

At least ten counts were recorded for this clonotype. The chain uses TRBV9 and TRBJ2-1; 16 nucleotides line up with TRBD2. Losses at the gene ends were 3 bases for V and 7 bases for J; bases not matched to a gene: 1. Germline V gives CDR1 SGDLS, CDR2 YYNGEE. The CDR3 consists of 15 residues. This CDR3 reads CASSAGLAGGNEQFF. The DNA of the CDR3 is TGTGCCAGCAGCGCGGGACTAGCGGGGGGGAATGAGCAGTTCTTC. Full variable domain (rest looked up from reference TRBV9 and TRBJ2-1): DSGVTQTPKHLITATGQRVTLRCSPRSGDLSVYWYQQSLDQGLQFLIQYYNGEERAKGNILERFSAQQFPDLHSELNLSSLELGDSALYFCASSAGLAGGNEQFFGPGTRLTVL.